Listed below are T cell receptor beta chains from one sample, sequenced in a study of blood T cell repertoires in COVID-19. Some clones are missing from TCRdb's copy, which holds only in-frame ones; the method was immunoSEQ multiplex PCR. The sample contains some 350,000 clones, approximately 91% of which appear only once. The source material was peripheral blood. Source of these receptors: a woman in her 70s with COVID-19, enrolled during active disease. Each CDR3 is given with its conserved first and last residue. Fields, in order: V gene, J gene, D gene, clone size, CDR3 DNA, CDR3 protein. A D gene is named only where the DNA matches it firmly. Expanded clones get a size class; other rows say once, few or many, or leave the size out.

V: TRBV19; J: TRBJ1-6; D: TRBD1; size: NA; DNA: TGTGCCAGTAGTATTGGGGACAGGGGAAATTCACCCCTCCACTTT; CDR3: CASSIGDRGNSPLHF
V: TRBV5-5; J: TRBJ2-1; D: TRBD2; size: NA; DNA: TGTGCCAGCAGCGGGATAGCGGGGGGCTCATCGAATGAGCAGTTCTTC; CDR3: CASSGIAGGSSNEQFF
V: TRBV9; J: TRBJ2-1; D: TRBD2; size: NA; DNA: TGTGCCAGCAGCGTAGGGTCTAGCGGGGGGAACAATGAGCAGTTCTTC; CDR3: CASSVGSSGGNNEQFF
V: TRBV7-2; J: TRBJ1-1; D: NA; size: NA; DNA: TGTGCCAGCAGCTTAGGCAGGGCGAACACTGAAGCTTTCTTT; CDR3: CASSLGRANTEAFF
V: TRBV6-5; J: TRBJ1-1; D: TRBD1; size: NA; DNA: TGTGCCAGCAGTTACGTAGGGGGCAGGGGAGCTTTCTTT; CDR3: CASSYVGGRGAFF
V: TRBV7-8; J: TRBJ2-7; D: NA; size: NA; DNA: TGTGCCAGCAGCTTAAGGTCAGGGCTTCATGAAGAGCAGTACTTC; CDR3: CASSLRSGLHEEQYF
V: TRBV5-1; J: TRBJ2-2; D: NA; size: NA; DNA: TGCGCCAGCAGCCCCGGAGCACCCGGGGAGCTGTTTTTT; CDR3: CASSPGAPGELFF
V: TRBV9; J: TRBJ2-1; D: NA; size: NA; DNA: TGTGCCAGCAGCGTAGGTGGGGGCCTTATCGACAATGAGCAGTTCTTC; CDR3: CASSVGGGLIDNEQFF
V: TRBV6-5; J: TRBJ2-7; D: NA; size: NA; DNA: TGTGCCAGCGGCCCCCTAGGAGGCGAGCAGTACTTC; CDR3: CASGPLGGEQYF
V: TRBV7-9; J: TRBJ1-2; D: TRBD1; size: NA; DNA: TGTGCCAGCAGGCCTCAGACAGGGGTCGTTGGCTACACCTTC; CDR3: CASRPQTGVVGYTF
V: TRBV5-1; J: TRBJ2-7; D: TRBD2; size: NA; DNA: TGCGCCAGCAGCTTGACTAGCGGGTTCTCCTACGAGCAGTACTTC; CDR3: CASSLTSGFSYEQYF
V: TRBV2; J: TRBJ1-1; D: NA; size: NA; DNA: TGTGCCGCCCGGAGGCAGGCGAACACTGAAGCTTTCTTT; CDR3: CAARRQANTEAFF
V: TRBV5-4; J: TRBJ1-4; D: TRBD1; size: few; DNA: TGTGCCAGCAGCTTGGACAGGGGATACGGAAAACTGTTTTTT; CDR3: CASSLDRGYGKLFF
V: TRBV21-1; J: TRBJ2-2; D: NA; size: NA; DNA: TGTGCCCGAAAACAGGGAGCCTCCGGGGAGCTGTTTTTT; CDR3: CARKQGASGELFF
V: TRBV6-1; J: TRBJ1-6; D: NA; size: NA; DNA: TGTGCCAGCAGTGAAGTTTACTCCTATAATTCACCCCTCCACTTT; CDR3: CASSEVYSYNSPLHF
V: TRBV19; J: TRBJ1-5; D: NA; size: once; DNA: TGTGCCAGTAGTACAGAACGGAATCAGCCCCAGCATTTT; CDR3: CASSTERNQPQHF
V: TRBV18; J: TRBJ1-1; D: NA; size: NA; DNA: TGTGCCAGCTCACCGTCCCAGAACACTGAAGCTTTCTTT; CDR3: CASSPSQNTEAFF
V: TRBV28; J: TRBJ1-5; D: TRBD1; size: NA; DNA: TGTGCCAGCACTGACGACCGAACAGGGGGAGCAGGGAGCAATCAGCCCCAGCATTTT; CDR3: CASTDDRTGGAGSNQPQHF
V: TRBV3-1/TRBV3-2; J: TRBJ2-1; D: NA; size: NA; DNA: TGTGCCAGCAGCCAAGTTCCGGGCAATGAGCAGTTCTTC; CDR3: CASSQVPGNEQFF
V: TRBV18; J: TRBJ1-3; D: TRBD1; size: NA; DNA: TGTGCCAGCTCACCCGGGACAGGGACTGGAAACACCATATATTTT; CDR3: CASSPGTGTGNTIYF
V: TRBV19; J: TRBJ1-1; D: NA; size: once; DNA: TGTGCCAGTAGTATTATCGGGGGAGGGGACACTGAAGCTTTCTTT; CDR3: CASSIIGGGDTEAFF
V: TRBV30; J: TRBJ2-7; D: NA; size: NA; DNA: TGTGCCTGGAGCCTGGGACACCCCTACGAGCAGTACTTC; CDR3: CAWSLGHPYEQYF
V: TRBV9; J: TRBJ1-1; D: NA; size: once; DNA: TGTGCCAGCAGTCCGGCAGGGGTCACTGAAGCTTTCTTT; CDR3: CASSPAGVTEAFF
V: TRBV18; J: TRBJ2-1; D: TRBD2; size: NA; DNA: TGTGCCAGCTCACCGGCTAGCGGGGGATACAATGAGCAGTTCTTC; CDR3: CASSPASGGYNEQFF
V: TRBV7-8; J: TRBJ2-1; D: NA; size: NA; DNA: TGTGCCAGCAGCTTCGGGACAAAAGACAATGAGCAGTTCTTC; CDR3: CASSFGTKDNEQFF
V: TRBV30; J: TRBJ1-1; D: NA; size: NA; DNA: TGTGCCTGGGGGAAATCACAGATGAACACTGAAGCTTTCTTT; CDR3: CAWGKSQMNTEAFF
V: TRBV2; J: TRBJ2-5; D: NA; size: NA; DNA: TGTGCCAGCAGTTCGCAGGAGACCCAGTACTTC; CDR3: CASSSQETQYF
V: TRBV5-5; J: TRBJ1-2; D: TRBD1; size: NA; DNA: TGTGCCAGCAGCTCTCAGACAGGGGATACCTATGGCTACACCTTC; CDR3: CASSSQTGDTYGYTF
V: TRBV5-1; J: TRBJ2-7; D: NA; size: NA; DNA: TGCGCCAGCAGCTTGGCTAGAACGACAGCCGACGAGCAGTACTTC; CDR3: CASSLARTTADEQYF
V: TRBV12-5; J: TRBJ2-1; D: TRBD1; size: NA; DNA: TGTGCTAGTGGTTTGCTCCCGGACAGGGAGGCTTTTGGGAATGAGCAGTTCTTC; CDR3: CASGLLPDREAFGNEQFF
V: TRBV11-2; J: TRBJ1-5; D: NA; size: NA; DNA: TGTGCCAGCAGCCCCGGGTCAAATCAGCCCCAGCATTTT; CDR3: CASSPGSNQPQHF
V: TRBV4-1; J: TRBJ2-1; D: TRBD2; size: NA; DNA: TGCGCCAGCAGCCAAGAGGGAGGGAACTACAATGAGCAGTTCTTC; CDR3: CASSQEGGNYNEQFF
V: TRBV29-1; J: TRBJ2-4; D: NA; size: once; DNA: TGCAGCGTTGAACAGGGGGCCAAAAACATTCAGTACTTC; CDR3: CSVEQGAKNIQYF
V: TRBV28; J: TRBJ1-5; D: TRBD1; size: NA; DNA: TGTGCCAGCAGTCCTCGGACAGGTCAGAGCAATCAGCCCCAGCATTTT; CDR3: CASSPRTGQSNQPQHF
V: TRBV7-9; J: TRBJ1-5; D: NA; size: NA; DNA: TGTGCCAGCAGCCCCACTGGAGATCAGCCCCAGCATTTT; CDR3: CASSPTGDQPQHF
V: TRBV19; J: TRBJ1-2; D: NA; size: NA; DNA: TGTGCCAGTAGTATCGGGGAGGTTAACTATGGCTACACCTTC; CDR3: CASSIGEVNYGYTF
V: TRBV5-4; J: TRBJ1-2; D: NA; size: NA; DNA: TGTGCCAGCAGCTTGGATCGCTATGGCTACACCTTC; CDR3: CASSLDRYGYTF
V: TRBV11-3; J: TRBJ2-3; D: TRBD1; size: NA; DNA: TGTGCCAGCAGCTTGGGACAGGGAAGTTCAGATACGCAGTATTTT; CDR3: CASSLGQGSSDTQYF
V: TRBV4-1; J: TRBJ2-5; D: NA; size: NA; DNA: TGCGCCAGCAGCCAAGAAGACAGTGGGCGGGAGACCCAGTACTTC; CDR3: CASSQEDSGRETQYF
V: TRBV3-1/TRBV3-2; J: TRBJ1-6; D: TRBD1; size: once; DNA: TGTGCCAGCAGCCAATACTCCGGGACAGGGGAAAAGGGCTCCTATAATTCACCCCTCCACTTT; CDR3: CASSQYSGTGEKGSYNSPLHF
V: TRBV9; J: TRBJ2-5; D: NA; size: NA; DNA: TGTGCCAGCAGCGTAGCTACAGGACCGTCGGAGACCCAGTACTTC; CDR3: CASSVATGPSETQYF
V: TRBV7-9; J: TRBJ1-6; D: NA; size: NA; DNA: TGTGCCAGCAGCGCCGGACTCTTTAATTCACCCCTCCACTTT; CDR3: CASSAGLFNSPLHF
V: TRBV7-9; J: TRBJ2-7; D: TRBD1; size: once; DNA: TGTGCCAGCAGCGTGACAGGGGGTCTGAGCGAGCAGTACTTC; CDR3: CASSVTGGLSEQYF